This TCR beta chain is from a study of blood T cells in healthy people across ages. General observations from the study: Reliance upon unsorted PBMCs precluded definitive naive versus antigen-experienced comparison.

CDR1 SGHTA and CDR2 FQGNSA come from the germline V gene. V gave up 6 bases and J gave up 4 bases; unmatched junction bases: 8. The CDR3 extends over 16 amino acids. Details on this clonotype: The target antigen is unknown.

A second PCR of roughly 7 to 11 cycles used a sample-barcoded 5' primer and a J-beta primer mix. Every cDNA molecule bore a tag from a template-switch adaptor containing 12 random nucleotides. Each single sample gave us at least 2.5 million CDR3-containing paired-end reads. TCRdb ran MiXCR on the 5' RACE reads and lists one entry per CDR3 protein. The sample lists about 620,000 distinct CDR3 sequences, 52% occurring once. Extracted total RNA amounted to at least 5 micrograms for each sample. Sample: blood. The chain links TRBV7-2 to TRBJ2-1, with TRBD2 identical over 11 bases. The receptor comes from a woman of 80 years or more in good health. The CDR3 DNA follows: TGTGCCAGCAGTTCTAGCGGGGGGCACCTTTACAATGAGCAGTTCTTC. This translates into CASSSSGGHLYNEQFF. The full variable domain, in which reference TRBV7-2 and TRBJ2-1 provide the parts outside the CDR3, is GAGVSQSPSNKVTEKGKDVELRCDPISGHTALYWYRQSLGQGLEFLIYFQGNSAPDKSGLPSDRFSAERTGGSVSTLTIQRTQQEDSAVYLCASSSSGGHLYNEQFFGPGTRLTVL.